The clone carrying this T cell receptor beta chain is labeled medium-sized (0.01 to 0.1%). The sample belongs to a study of T cells in localized non-small cell lung cancer. Repertoires were generated with immunoSEQ multiplex PCR, while TCRdb's copy carries only in-frame clones and drops some. Among several thousand clones listed, approximately 15% were seen once. Germline V gives CDR1 SGHNT, CDR2 YENEEA. V was shortened by 0 bases and J by 4 bases, with 10 bases between the two germline ends. The CDR3 has 15 residues. This TCR came from a male donor at least 60 years old with stage II squamous cell lung carcinoma. J is TRBJ1-5 and V is TRBV11-3, with D perhaps matching TRBD1 (6 bases). Sequenced material: normal lung tissue next to the tumor, taken before any cancer treatment. CDR3 DNA sequence: TGTGCCAGCAGCTTAGAACAGGGTCCAAATCAGCCCCAGCATTTT. Protein product: CASSLEQGPNQPQHF. Full variable domain (remainder filled in from reference TRBV11-3 and TRBJ1-5): EAGVVQSPRYKIIEKKQPVAFWCNPISGHNTLYWYLQNLGQGPELLIRYENEEAVDDSQLPKDRFSAERLKGVDSTLKIQPAELGDSAVYLCASSLEQGPNQPQHFGDGTRLSIL.